This T cell receptor (beta chain) originates from a study of breast tumors, draining lymph nodes, adjacent tissues. Regarding the study as a whole: Findings are consistent with lymph node origin and intratumoral expansion of most tumor T cells. The lymph node origin of tumor T cells was framed as consistent with a hypothesis, not demonstrated. Compared with lymph nodes, tumors were less diverse; compared with nontumor tissue, more.

TCRdb re-called the multiplex PCR reads through MiXCR, storing one row per CDR3 protein. Of about 270,000 distinct CDR3 sequences detected, over 30% appear once; the ten largest clones hold under 1.2%. For this clonotype: The antigen remains undetermined. A much bigger clone sits one base away, suggesting this may be a read error.

Breast cancer patients provided tissue from their axillary draining lymph nodes. What was sequenced was axillary lymph node tissue. The receptor comes from a female donor with breast cancer. Some clones in this sample may be carry-over from other donors' samples.

The DNA for the CDR3 is TGTGCCATCAGTGTCGGGGGGATAACCAAAAACATTCAGTACTTC. It codes for CAISVGGITKNIQYF. The V call is TRBV10-3, the J call TRBJ2-4; 7 bases map to TRBD2. Germline V CDR1 and CDR2: ENHRY, SYGVKD. V lost 4 bases and J lost 2; bases outside the gene matches: 5. This CDR3 comprises 15 residues.